One and the same sample provided the 16 T cell receptor beta chains below, sequenced in a study of CD8 T cells in ankylosing spondylitis. These receptors are not linked to any known antigen. Overall study results and limits: Typical of ankylosing spondylitis blood, it appeared, was a TCR beta motif of about eight highly homologous variants.

TCRdb re-analysed the 5' RACE reads in MiXCR, keeping a single row per CDR3 protein. The repertoire includes 700,000 to 1,000,000 distinct CDR3 sequences, about an eighth of them detected once, and around 0.51% sits in the top ten. The sequenced sample was blood, either unsorted or a sorted T cell fraction (not recorded which). Every receptor here comes from a male donor with ankylosing spondylitis.

This clonotype was detected many times. V usage is TRBV5-1 and J usage is TRBJ2-5, with 9 positions matching TRBD1. Germline V gives CDR1 SGHRS, CDR2 YFSETQ. Unmatched junction bases numbered 4, after V lost 3 bases and J lost 4 bases. The CDR3 has 14 residues. The CDR3 is CASSSRTGAETQYF. In DNA, the CDR3 is TGCGCCAGCAGCTCGAGGACAGGGGCAGAGACCCAGTACTTC. The full variable domain, its missing parts supplied by reference TRBV5-1 and TRBJ2-5, is KAGVTQTPRYLIKTRGQQVTLSCSPISGHRSVSWYQQTPGQGLQFLFEYFSETQRNKGNFPGRFSGRQFSNSRSEMNVSTLELGDSALYLCASSSRTGAETQYFGPGTRLLVL.

This chain joins TRBV20-1 and TRBJ2-1, with 7 bases identical to TRBD1. The CDR3 consists of 15 residues. After removal of 4 bases from V and 0 bases from J, the junction contained 6 bases not matched to a gene. Germline V gene data show CDR1 as DFQATT and CDR2 as SNEGSKA (reference sequence). CDR3: CSATTGVSSYNEQFF. For the CDR3, the DNA is TGCAGTGCTACCACAGGGGTAAGCTCCTACAATGAGCAGTTCTTC.

This clonotype was counted many times. The CDR3 sequence: CASSSGLAGVYEQYF. In DNA, the CDR3 is TGTGCCAGCAGCTCCGGACTAGCGGGAGTCTACGAGCAGTACTTC. The J gene is TRBJ2-7, the V gene TRBV7-2; 13 nucleotides match TRBD2. The trim removed 4 bases at V and 3 bases at J, leaving 3 bases unmatched. This CDR3 spans 15 amino acids. CDR1 and CDR2 (germline): SGHTA, FQGNSA.

V gene TRBV9 combines with J gene TRBJ1-1; D remains ambiguous. This CDR3 has 14 amino acids. Trimming stripped 0 bases from V and 0 bases from J, with 6 bases between. CDR1 and CDR2 (germline): SGDLS, YYNGEE. As DNA, the CDR3 is TGTGCCAGCAGCGTAGCCCTCATGAACACTGAAGCTTTCTTT. It encodes CASSVALMNTEAFF.

This clonotype was seen ten or more times. This rearrangement joins TRBV29-1 to TRBJ1-1; D remains ambiguous. The germline V gene encodes CDR1 SQVTM and CDR2 ANQGSEA. V shed 0 bases and J shed 5 bases, with 10 bases lying between them. The CDR3 covers 13 residues. Written as DNA, the CDR3 is TGCAGCGTTGAAGATCATCGGGAGACTGAAGCTTTCTTT. It yields the protein CSVEDHRETEAFF.

The chain couples TRBV28 to TRBJ2-7; D is possibly TRBD1 (6 bases). V was clipped by 5 bases and J by 8 bases, with 16 bases between them. Germline lookup yields CDR1 MDHEN and CDR2 SYDVKM. The CDR3 spans 13 residues. This CDR3 is CASSPYRDSKQYF. In DNA, the CDR3 is TGTGCCAGCAGTCCCTACAGGGATTCAAAGCAGTACTTC.

This CDR3 reads CASGDPGGNIQYF. The DNA of the CDR3 is TGTGCCAGCGGGGACCCGGGAGGGAACATTCAGTACTTC. The rearrangement joins TRBV6-6 to TRBJ2-4; 8 bases match TRBD2. Germline values: CDR1 MNHNY, CDR2 SVGAGI (reference sequence). The CDR3 totals 13 residues. With V trimmed by 8 bases and J by 7 bases, 7 bases remained unmatched.

This clonotype has only a few counts. The CDR3 nucleotides read TGTGCCAGCAGCTCCCGAGGGGAGGGAAACTACGAGCAGTACTTC. Its translation is CASSSRGEGNYEQYF. This chain joins TRBV7-2 and TRBJ2-7; TRBD2 aligns across 7 bases. CDR3 length: 15 amino acids. The junction had 9 bases not matched to a gene; V was cut back by 4 bases and J by 3 bases. CDR1 is SGHTA and CDR2 is FQGNSA in the germline V gene.

Turning to this clonotype: A much larger clone is a single base away; this may be a read error. Here the CDR3 reads CASSPQGTNQPQHF. In nucleotides, the CDR3 is TGTGCCAGCAGTCCACAGGGGACAAATCAGCCCCAGCATTTT. The rearrangement uses TRBV27 and TRBJ1-5; TRBD1 agrees at 7 bases. The germline CDR1 and CDR2 sequences are MNHEY and SMNVEV (reference sequence). The CDR3 totals 14 residues. Trimming took 5 bases from V and 4 from J; bases not matched to a gene: 5.

This clonotype was detected a few times. The V call is TRBV20-1, the J call TRBJ2-5; possible D gene TRBD1, 6 bases. The CDR3 contains 13 residues. Germline V gene data show CDR1 as DFQATT and CDR2 as SNEGSKA (reference sequence). V was trimmed by 5 bases and J by 7 bases, leaving 17 bases between them. DNA of the CDR3: TGCAGTGCTCCTGACAGGCTCTTAACGACCCAGTACTTC. It codes for CSAPDRLLTTQYF.

This clonotype was counted many times. The chain has TRBV6-1 and TRBJ2-2; tentative D call: TRBD2 (5 bases). With 6 bases removed from V and 2 bases from J, the gap between germline ends came to 10 bases. The CDR3 runs 14 residues. Looked up from germline, CDR1 is MNHNS and CDR2 is SASEGT. The CDR3 loop reads CASRARLNTGELFF. The CDR3 DNA is TGTGCCAGCAGGGCGAGACTAAACACCGGGGAGCTGTTTTTT.

V gene TRBV7-9 combines with J gene TRBJ1-2; D not resolved. The CDR3 length is 13 residues. V gave up 5 bases and J gave up 8 bases, with 15 bases separating them. The germline CDR1 and CDR2 sequences are SEHNR and FQNEAQ (reference sequence). The CDR3 region is CASSPRGQAGYTF. CDR3 nucleotide sequence: TGTGCCAGCAGCCCCCGCGGGCAGGCGGGCTACACCTTC.

The rearrangement uses TRBV4-3 and TRBJ2-1, with a weak D call TRBD2 (6 bases). Germline lookup yields CDR1 LGHNA and CDR2 YSLEER. This CDR3 is 15 amino acids long. Deletions cut 7 bases from V and 0 bases from J, with 13 bases between. CDR3: CASTDYLSSYNEQFF. The CDR3, as DNA: TGCGCCAGCACGGACTACTTAAGCTCCTACAATGAGCAGTTCTTC.

The chain recombines TRBV6-2 or TRBV6-3 with TRBJ2-1; D might be TRBD1 (5 bases). The germline V and J ends were trimmed by 4 bases and 12 bases, with 10 bases remaining between them. The CDR3 length is 11 residues. From germline, CDR1 is MNHEY and CDR2 SVGEGT. CDR3 amino acids: CASSFGAPQFF. The CDR3 DNA reads TGTGCCAGCAGTTTTGGGGCCCCGCAGTTCTTC.

This clonotype was recorded many times. This sequence joins TRBV7-2 and TRBJ1-2; no reliable D call. This CDR3 region has 13 residues. Trimming took off 5 bases at V and 0 bases at J, with 7 bases between the two ends. Germline V lookup: CDR1 SGHTA, CDR2 FQGNSA. The CDR3 sequence is CASSPFTNYGYTF. CDR3 DNA sequence: TGTGCCAGCAGCCCCTTTACTAACTATGGCTACACCTTC.

This rearrangement joins TRBV28 to TRBJ2-1; no clear D gene. Trimming took 2 bases from V and 8 from J, leaving 10 bases between them. This CDR3 region has 13 residues. CDR1 MDHEN and CDR2 SYDVKM come from the germline V gene. The CDR3 is CASSLGPTDEQFF. The CDR3 DNA follows: TGTGCCAGCAGTTTAGGACCGACGGATGAGCAGTTCTTC.